This record concerns one T cell receptor beta chain sequence. Its antigen remains unknown. The CDR3 consists of 13 residues. Germline V CDR1 and CDR2: LNHDA, SQIVND (reference sequence). V shed 9 bases and J 2 bases; nucleotides not matched to a gene: 6. This record belongs to a study of PD-L1 blockade in urothelial cancer. Background on the study: Males with bladder-origin urothelial cancer constituted about 90% of the roughly 30 patients.

The data were produced by immunoSEQ multiplex PCR, yet TCRdb's version contains in-frame clones alone and is incomplete. The data show 20,000 to 30,000 clones, less than 90% seen once. The study's findings and limits: Better survival was forecast by a pretreatment blood TCR clonality below the median.

J is TRBJ1-2 and V is TRBV19; 7 nucleotides match TRBD1. This material consisted of PBMCs, taken around atezolizumab (anti-PD-L1) treatment. The sequence was obtained from a man aged 55 to 69 with urothelial cancer. The chain's CDR3 is CASHVDRNYGYTF. The CDR3, as DNA: TGTGCCAGCCACGTGGACAGGAACTATGGCTACACCTTC.